This T cell receptor (beta chain) was recorded in a study of cytomegalovirus exposure and HLA in healthy donors. This CDR3 contains 11 residues. Deletions cut 2 bases from V and 5 bases from J, with 6 bases between. In germline, CDR1 is DFQATT, CDR2 SNEGSKA (reference sequence). Findings and caveats of the study: It was assumed in the presence/absence analyses that sequencing depth was roughly uniform across donors. It has been reported that TCR beta sequences accurately predicted the HLA-A and HLA-B alleles of most subjects. A cluster of highly shared sequence variants was likely a sequencing artifact.

This clone was detected a few times. Its antigen is undetermined. 60 Vbeta and 13 Jbeta primers were used in PCR. Clones were read by immunoSEQ multiplex PCR, and TCRdb kept only the in-frame ones, dropping some. This repertoire shows some 200,000 clones, roughly 78% found once; its top ten account for over 1.5%. Sequenced sample: PBMCs. This TCR came from a girl between 10 and 17 years old in good health and CMV-seropositive. The genes are TRBV20-1 and TRBJ2-5; D gene uncertain. CDR3 region: CSARTGETQYF. CDR3 DNA: TGCAGTGCTAGAACCGGGGAGACCCAGTACTTC.